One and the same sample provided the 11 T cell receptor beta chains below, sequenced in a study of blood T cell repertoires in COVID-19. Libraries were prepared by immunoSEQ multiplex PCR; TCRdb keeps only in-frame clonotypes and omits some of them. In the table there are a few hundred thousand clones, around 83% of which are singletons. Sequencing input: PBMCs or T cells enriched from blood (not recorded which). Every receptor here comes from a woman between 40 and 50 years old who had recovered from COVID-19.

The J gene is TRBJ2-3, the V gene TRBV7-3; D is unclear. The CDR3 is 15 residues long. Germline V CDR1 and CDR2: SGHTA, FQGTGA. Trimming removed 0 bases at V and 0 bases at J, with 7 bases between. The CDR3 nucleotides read TGTGCCAGCAGCTTAACTCACGGTAGCACAGATACGCAGTATTTT. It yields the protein CASSLTHGSTDTQYF.

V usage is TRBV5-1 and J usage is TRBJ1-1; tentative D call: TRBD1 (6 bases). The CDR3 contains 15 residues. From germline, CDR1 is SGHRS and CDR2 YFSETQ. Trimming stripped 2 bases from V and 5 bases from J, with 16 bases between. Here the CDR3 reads CASSFRGAHDTEAFF. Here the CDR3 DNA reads TGCGCCAGCAGCTTCCGGGGGGCCCATGATACTGAAGCTTTCTTT.

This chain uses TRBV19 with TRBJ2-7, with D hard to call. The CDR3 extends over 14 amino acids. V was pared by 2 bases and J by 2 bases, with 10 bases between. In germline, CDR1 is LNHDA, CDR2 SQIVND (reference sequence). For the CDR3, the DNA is TGTGCCAGTAGTATAAGGAGCGTAGCCTACGAGCAGTACTTC. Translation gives CASSIRSVAYEQYF.

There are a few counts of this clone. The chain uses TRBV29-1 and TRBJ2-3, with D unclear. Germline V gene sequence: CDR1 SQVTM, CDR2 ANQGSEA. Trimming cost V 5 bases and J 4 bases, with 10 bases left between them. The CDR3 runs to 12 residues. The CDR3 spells CSVSRAADTQYF. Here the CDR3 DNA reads TGCAGCGTTTCCCGAGCCGCAGATACGCAGTATTTT.

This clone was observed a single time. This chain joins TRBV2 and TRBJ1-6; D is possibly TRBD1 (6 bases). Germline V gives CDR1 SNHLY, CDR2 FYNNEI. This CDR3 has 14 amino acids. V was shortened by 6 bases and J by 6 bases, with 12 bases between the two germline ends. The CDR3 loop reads CASSPRGRNSPLHF. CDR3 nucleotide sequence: TGTGCCAGCAGCCCCAGGGGACGTAATTCACCCCTCCACTTT. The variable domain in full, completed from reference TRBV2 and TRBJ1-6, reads EPEVTQTPSHQVTQMGQEVILRCVPISNHLYFYWYRQILGQKVEFLVSFYNNEISEKSEIFDDQFSVERPDGSNFTLKIRSTKLEDSAMYFCASSPRGRNSPLHFGNGTRLTVT.

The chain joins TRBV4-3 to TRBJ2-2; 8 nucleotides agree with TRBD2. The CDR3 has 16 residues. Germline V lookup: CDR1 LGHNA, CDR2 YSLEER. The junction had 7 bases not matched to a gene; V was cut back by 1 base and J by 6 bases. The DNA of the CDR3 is TGCGCCAGCAGCCAAGTCAGCGGGAGTAGGGCCGGGGAGCTGTTTTTT. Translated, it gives CASSQVSGSRAGELFF.

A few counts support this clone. The CDR3 loop is CASSLQGGDNEQFF. In DNA, the CDR3 is TGTGCCAGCAGCTTACAGGGAGGGGACAATGAGCAGTTCTTC. The V gene is TRBV9, the J gene TRBJ2-1, with D maybe TRBD2 (7 bases). The CDR3 runs 14 residues. V was shortened by 4 bases and J by 5 bases, with 13 bases between the two germline ends. CDR1 and CDR2 from the germline V gene are SGDLS and YYNGEE. Based on the CDR3 plus reference TRBV9 and TRBJ2-1, the full variable domain is DSGVTQTPKHLITATGQRVTLRCSPRSGDLSVYWYQQSLDQGLQFLIQYYNGEERAKGNILERFSAQQFPDLHSELNLSSLELGDSALYFCASSLQGGDNEQFFGPGTRLTVL.

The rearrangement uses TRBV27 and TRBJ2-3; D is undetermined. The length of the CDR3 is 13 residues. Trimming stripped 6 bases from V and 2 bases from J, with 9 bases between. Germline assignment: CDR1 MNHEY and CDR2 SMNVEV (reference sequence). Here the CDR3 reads CASRRHNTDTQYF. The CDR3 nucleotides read TGTGCCAGCAGACGACATAACACAGATACGCAGTATTTT.

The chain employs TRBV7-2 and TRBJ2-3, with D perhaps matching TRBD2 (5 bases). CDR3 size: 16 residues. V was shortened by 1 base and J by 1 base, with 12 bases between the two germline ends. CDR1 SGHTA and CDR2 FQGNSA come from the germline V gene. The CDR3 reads CASSLGPPRGTDTQYF. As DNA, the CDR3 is TGTGCCAGCAGCTTAGGTCCGCCGCGGGGCACAGATACGCAGTATTTT.

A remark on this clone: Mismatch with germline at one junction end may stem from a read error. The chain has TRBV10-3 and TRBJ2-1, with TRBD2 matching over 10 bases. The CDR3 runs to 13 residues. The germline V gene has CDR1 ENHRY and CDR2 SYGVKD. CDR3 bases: TGTGCCATCAGGGAATCCCTAGCGGGAGCTAGGGTCTTC. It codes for CAIRESLAGARVF.

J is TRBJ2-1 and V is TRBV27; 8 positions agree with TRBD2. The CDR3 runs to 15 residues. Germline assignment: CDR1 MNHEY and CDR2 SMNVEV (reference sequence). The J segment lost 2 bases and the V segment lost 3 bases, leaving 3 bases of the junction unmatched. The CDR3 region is CASSFSGNPYNEQFF. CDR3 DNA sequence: TGTGCCAGCAGTTTTAGCGGGAATCCCTACAATGAGCAGTTCTTC.